The clone carrying this T cell receptor beta chain has more than one count but fewer than ten. The antigen remains unidentified. The read ends 3 residues before the CDR3 terminus; that terminus is restored from the germline J gene. Germline CDR1 is SEHNR and CDR2 is FQNEAQ (reference sequence). The CDR3 has 15 residues. Trimming removed 1 base at V and 0 bases at J, with 9 bases between. The data were taken from a study of T cell clonality in common variable immunodeficiency. Heparinized whole blood, about 4.5 to 8.5 ml, came from each donor. Study results and caveats: Reportedly, TCR beta sequences from common variable immunodeficiency showed fewer deletions and N-nucleotide insertions. Repertoire-complication correlations in CVID were limited by patient heterogeneity.

Method: immunoSEQ multiplex PCR; TCRdb's copy keeps in-frame clones and lacks some. The sample is made up of 30,000 to 40,000 clones, none counted only once. The sequence was collected from a human donor with common variable immunodeficiency. The gene calls are TRBV7-9 and TRBJ1-2, with D tentatively TRBD1 (6 bases). Source material: peripheral blood mononuclear cells. The DNA read from the CDR3 is TGTGCCAGCAGCTTAGGGAGGGGGTCTAACTATGGC. Protein: CASSLGRGSNYG. Given in full, the CDR3 is CASSLGRGSNYGYTF.